This T cell receptor beta chain is drawn from a study of identical twins. From germline, CDR1 is ENHRY and CDR2 SYGVKD. The CDR3 spans 11 residues. One entry per CDR3 protein, called by TCRdb with MiXCR from the 5' RACE reads. Among about 530,000 distinct CDR3 sequences listed, 15% were seen once. There are a few counts of this clonotype. One end of the junction fails to match germline, which may point to a read error. Separately, the same data were catalogued under a study of yellow fever vaccine responses in identical twins.

The chain is built from TRBV10-3 and TRBJ2-5; D assignment may be TRBD1 or TRBD2 (5 bases each). Sequencing was carried out using CD4+ T cells sorted from blood. The source is a young woman in good health. CDR3 nucleotides: TGTGCCATCAGTGGTATGGGGGTATGGAACTTC. The encoded protein is CAISGMGVWNF.